This TCR beta chain originates from a study of blood T cell repertoires in COVID-19 (dated by TCRdb to 2020 to 2021). The study in broad terms: The collaborator samples originated in the United States, Italy and Spain and spanned the acute and convalescent phases of COVID-19. A de-identified subject ID, COVID-19 status, age in years and sex were almost always included in the sample metadata. Subjects who had been exposed to COVID-19, were actively infected with it, or had recovered from it provided the deeply sampled blood TCRbeta repertoires that made up the dataset. The repertoires were made available in a free public database intended to serve as a resource for research on the immune response to SARS-CoV-2. Samples were obtained from the ongoing ImmuneRACE study (first 160 participants) and from about 1,300 subjects provided by 6 global collaborators. The material from the prospective study consisted of cDNA or gDNA derived from T cells, B-cell-depleted T cells, or PBMCs. Where HLA class I and class II types were available, the types were taken from metadata supplied by the sample provider, not from assay-based typing. The study at large found these results: How much clinical and demographic metadata was included differed by source and by participant, and the metadata was provided uncurated.

The immunoSEQ Assay, a bias-controlled multiplex PCR, was used to amplify TCRbeta CDR3 regions from genomic DNA. The authors' pipeline ran thus. Nucleated cell counts per sample were estimated from amplification of reference gene primers within the assay. Sequence reads were collapsed and filtered to measure the absolute abundance of every unique TCRbeta CDR3 rearrangement. For each sample, productive Simpson clonality was calculated as the square root of Simpson's diversity index over productive rearrangements. Drawn from immuneACCESS, this table holds only the in-frame rearrangements with V and J called that TCRdb kept. Clones are partly lost; checked studies trace under half to an unresolved V gene and leave the rest unexplained. V and J calls and clone size are given by that table; D and trimming were obtained from the DNA. The sample table holds 200,000 to 300,000 clones, of which 80% to 90% were seen once. Approximately 4% of the sample is held by the ten biggest clonotypes.

A remark on this clone: Its antigen is not yet known. Nothing much larger sits one base from this clone, and base qualities are not available.

The germline V gene gives CDR1 as MDHEN and CDR2 as SYDVKM. V is clipped by 9 bases and J by 6 bases, and the sequence between their germline boundaries is 26 bases long. The CDR3 contains 16 residues, cysteine and phenylalanine counted. The entry retains the CDR3 DNA only, 48 bases that are in frame from base 1. Enrolling through a virtual design, the prospective study's participants ranged in age from roughly 18 to 89 years and lived across approximately 25 United States geographic areas. In the prospective study, cohorts were assigned on the basis of participant-reported clinical history obtained from a screening survey and a study questionnaire. Exposed participants were defined as having been in contact with someone with a PCR-confirmed or clinician-diagnosed COVID-19 case within 2 weeks of study entry. In the prospective study, whole blood, serum and a nasopharyngeal or oropharyngeal swab were collected from each participant by mobile phlebotomists. Over an approximately 2-month period, participants in the prospective study had the option of providing additional blood draws and questionnaires. Before DNA extraction, blood samples from the prospective study were shipped at room temperature or frozen.

The sequencing input was PBMCs or T cells enriched from blood (not recorded which). Recombination linked TRBV28 to TRBJ1-2; TRBD1 is a weak D gene call, 5 bases matching. This clonotype was obtained from a woman between 40 and 55 years old who had been exposed to COVID-19. Here is the DNA: TGTGCCAGTATCCCTTCGTTTGGCAGGGCTATCCATGGCTACACCTTC. Translated, it reads CASIPSFGRAIHGYTF.